Reported below is one T cell receptor (beta chain). Its antigen is currently unknown. In every patient, relapse followed autologous stem cell transplantation, while exposure to brentuximab vedotin differed. The V and J ends lost 5 bases and 6 bases, in that order; junction bases with no gene match: 5. The CDR3 length is 15 residues. Germline lookup yields CDR1 SGHTA and CDR2 FQGTGA. This sample stems from a study of PD-1 blockade in classical Hodgkin lymphoma. Study-level findings and limits: Individuals initiating nivolumab under 1 year after ASCT were excluded.

Profiling relied on immunoSEQ multiplex PCR, and the TCRdb table lists in-frame clones only, not all of them. The sample lists 37,000 or so clones, around 88% occurring once. The clonotype comes from a human donor with classical Hodgkin lymphoma. The chain employs TRBV7-3 and TRBJ2-2; 11 nucleotides align to TRBD2. The source material was peripheral blood mononuclear cells (PBMCs), sampled before the second cycle of nivolumab. This chain's CDR3 is CASSPLAGVAGELFF. The DNA for the CDR3 is TGTGCCAGCAGCCCACTAGCGGGAGTTGCCGGGGAGCTGTTTTTT. Full variable domain (missing parts from reference TRBV7-3 and TRBJ2-2): GAGVSQTPSNKVTEKGKYVELRCDPISGHTALYWYRQSLGQGPEFLIYFQGTGAADDSGLPNDRFFAVRPEGSVSTLKIQRTERGDSAVYLCASSPLAGVAGELFFGEGSRLTVL.